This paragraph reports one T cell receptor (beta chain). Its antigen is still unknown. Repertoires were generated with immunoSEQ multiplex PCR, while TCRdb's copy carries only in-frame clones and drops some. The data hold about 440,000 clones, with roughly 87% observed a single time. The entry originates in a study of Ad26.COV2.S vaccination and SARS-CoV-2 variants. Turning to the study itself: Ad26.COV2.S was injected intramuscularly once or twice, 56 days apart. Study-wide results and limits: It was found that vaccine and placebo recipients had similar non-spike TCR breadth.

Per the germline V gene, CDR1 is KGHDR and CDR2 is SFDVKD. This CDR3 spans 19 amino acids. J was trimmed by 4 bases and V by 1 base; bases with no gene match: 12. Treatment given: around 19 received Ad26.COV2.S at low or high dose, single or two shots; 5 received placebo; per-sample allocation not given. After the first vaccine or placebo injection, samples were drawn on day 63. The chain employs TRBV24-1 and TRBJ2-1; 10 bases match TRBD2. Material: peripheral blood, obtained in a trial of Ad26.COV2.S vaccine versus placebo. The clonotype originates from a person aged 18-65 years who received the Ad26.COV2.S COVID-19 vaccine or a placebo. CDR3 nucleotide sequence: TGTGCCACCAGTGATTTAGGGGGATCTAGCGGGGGTGGATACAATGAGCAGTTCTTC. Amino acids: CATSDLGGSSGGGYNEQFF.